The next 9 T cell receptor beta chains were all read from a single sample in a study of cytomegalovirus exposure and HLA in healthy donors. The PCR employed 60 Vbeta primers together with 13 Jbeta primers. The protocol was immunoSEQ multiplex PCR, while the TCRdb copy is restricted to in-frame clones and leaves out a portion. The sample holds fewer than 110,000 clones; 77% are singletons and the top ten take roughly 4.2%. Specimen: PBMCs. These receptors came from a male donor in good health and CMV-seronegative.

The rearrangement links TRBV28 to TRBJ2-1, with D unclear. Deletions cut 6 bases from V and 10 bases from J, with 16 bases between. Germline V gives CDR1 MDHEN, CDR2 SYDVKM. This CDR3 is 13 amino acids long. The CDR3: CASRSTSTWEQFF. CDR3 bases: TGTGCCAGCAGATCCACCTCCACATGGGAGCAGTTCTTC.

The genes are TRBV4-1 and TRBJ2-1, with D possibly being TRBD1 (5 bases). The CDR3 has 14 residues. V gave up 4 bases and J gave up 8 bases, with 15 bases separating them. Germline assignment: CDR1 MGHRA and CDR2 YSYEKL. Here the CDR3 reads CASSLPGRVYEQFF. In nucleotides, the CDR3 is TGCGCCAGCAGCCTCCCTGGCAGGGTCTATGAGCAGTTCTTC.

The V call is TRBV5-1, the J call TRBJ1-5; D ambiguous. The CDR3 loop spans 16 amino acids. V lost 0 bases, J lost 1 base, and 11 bases lay in between. Germline CDR1 SGHRS, CDR2 YFSETQ. The CDR3 loop is CASSLGPGVSNQPQHF. The DNA of the CDR3 is TGCGCCAGCAGCTTGGGTCCCGGGGTAAGCAATCAGCCCCAGCATTTT.

This clone has more than one count but fewer than ten. The gene calls are TRBV11-2 and TRBJ2-7; tentative D call: TRBD1 (5 bases). The V and J ends lost 2 bases and 2 bases respectively, with 13 bases between them. From germline, CDR1 is SGHAT and CDR2 FQNNGV. The CDR3 has 15 residues. The CDR3 here is CASSLIAGKPYEQYF. The CDR3 nucleotides are TGTGCCAGCAGCTTAATAGCAGGGAAGCCCTACGAGCAGTACTTC.

A few counts support this clone. This chain links TRBV7-9 with TRBJ1-1, with TRBD1 identical over 9 bases. Per the germline V gene, CDR1 is SEHNR and CDR2 is FQNEAQ (reference sequence). The CDR3 runs 16 residues. V shed 5 bases and J 5 bases; nucleotides not matched to a gene: 12. This chain's CDR3 is CASSHPSAQGATEAFF. DNA of the CDR3: TGTGCCAGCAGCCACCCGTCGGCACAGGGGGCGACTGAAGCTTTCTTT.

To note about this clone: The sample carries other DNA sequences with the same CDR3. V and J are TRBV7-9 and TRBJ2-3; D not certain. V was pared by 0 bases and J by 0 bases, with 7 bases between. CDR1 is SEHNR, CDR2 FQNEAQ, per germline (reference sequence). The CDR3 runs 15 residues. The CDR3 here is CASSLAFSSTDTQYF. The CDR3 nucleotides are TGTGCCAGCAGCTTAGCGTTCAGTAGCACAGATACGCAGTATTTT.

The rearrangement links TRBV5-1 to TRBJ1-2; D remains ambiguous. The CDR3 runs 13 residues. The ends were cut back, 2 bases at V and 4 bases at J, with 9 bases in the middle. The germline CDR1 and CDR2 sequences are SGHRS and YFSETQ. The CDR3 is CASSFDGGYGYTF. The DNA of the CDR3 is TGCGCCAGCAGCTTTGATGGAGGCTATGGCTACACCTTC. The full variable domain, its missing parts supplied by reference TRBV5-1 and TRBJ1-2, is KAGVTQTPRYLIKTRGQQVTLSCSPISGHRSVSWYQQTPGQGLQFLFEYFSETQRNKGNFPGRFSGRQFSNSRSEMNVSTLELGDSALYLCASSFDGGYGYTFGSGTRLTVV.

This chain connects TRBV14 to TRBJ2-3; no clear D gene. Looked up from germline, CDR1 is SGHDN and CDR2 is FVKESK. The V gene lost 1 base and the J gene lost 0 bases, with 17 bases spanning the gap. The length of the CDR3 is 18 residues. For the CDR3, the DNA is TGTGCCAGCAGCCAAGGCAAGTTCGCTCAGGCGAGCACAGATACGCAGTATTTT. Protein product: CASSQGKFAQASTDTQYF.

The chain combines TRBV5-1 with TRBJ2-7, with 8 bases identical to TRBD1. Germline assignment: CDR1 SGHRS and CDR2 YFSETQ. V was clipped by 4 bases and J by 3 bases; unmatched bases: 9. There are 15 residues in the CDR3. The CDR3 sequence is CASSIGQGPVYEQYF. In nucleotides, the CDR3 is TGCGCCAGCAGCATCGGACAGGGTCCCGTCTACGAGCAGTACTTC.